This T cell receptor beta chain was recovered during a study of cytomegalovirus exposure and HLA in healthy donors. CDR1 and CDR2 (germline): SGHTA, FQGNSA. The germline V and J ends were trimmed by 6 bases and 9 bases, with 14 bases remaining between them. This CDR3 region has 12 residues. The repertoire was sequenced with immunoSEQ multiplex PCR; TCRdb's copy has only in-frame clones and lacks some. The top ten clones hold roughly 0.62% of a sample with about 82,000 clones, more than 85% of them seen once. Notes on the study in general: The study labeled approximately 150 TCR beta chains cytomegalovirus-associated. A few chains linked to CMV were shown in vitro to be specific for CMV antigens. For cytomegalovirus status, the classifier reportedly gave diagnoses with high specificity and sensitivity.

The donors were part of the validation cohort of 95 to 150 subjects. That cohort was separate from the first cohort, which comprised 700 or so subjects. Notes on this clone: No antigen is known for it.

The chain couples TRBV7-2 to TRBJ1-1; possibly TRBD1 for D (5 bases). This clonotype was obtained from a young man in good health and CMV-seronegative. The specimen was PBMCs. The CDR3 loop reads CASRRDWEKAFF. Here the CDR3 DNA reads TGTGCCAGCAGGCGGGACTGGGAAAAAGCTTTCTTT.